The 11 T cell receptor beta chains presented below share a single source sample, sequenced in a study of T cells in Graves' hyperthyroidism and ophthalmopathy. The TCR beta CDR3 regions underwent amplification using RNA transcripts as the source. First-round RT-PCR targeting the TCR CDR3 was performed with the HTBI primer set. TCRdb passed the multiplex PCR reads through MiXCR, listing each CDR3 protein once. The sample has approximately 610,000 distinct CDR3 sequences, under 15% seen once; the top ten hold 3.5% to 4.5%. Sequenced material: blood. The receptors come from a woman aged 40 to 50 with Graves' ophthalmopathy.

This clonotype showed up many times. This chain's CDR3 is CASSFQIGAGNTIYF. The DNA for the CDR3 is TGTGCCAGCAGCTTCCAAATAGGGGCTGGAAACACCATATATTTT. V is TRBV7-2 and J is TRBJ1-3, with D possibly TRBD1 on 5 matching bases. The V end was cut by 3 bases, the J end by 2 bases, with 11 bases between. The CDR3 sequence is 15 residues long. The germline gives CDR1 SGHTA, CDR2 FQGNSA. The full variable domain, completed using reference TRBV7-2 and TRBJ1-3, is GAGVSQSPSNKVTEKGKDVELRCDPISGHTALYWYRQSLGQGLEFLIYFQGNSAPDKSGLPSDRFSAERTGGSVSTLTIQRTQQEDSAVYLCASSFQIGAGNTIYFGEGSWLTVV.

There are many counts of this clonotype. The V and J genes are TRBV29-1 and TRBJ2-7; TRBD2 is a possible D gene (6 bases). Germline values: CDR1 SQVTM, CDR2 ANQGSEA. V lost 4 bases and J lost 5, with 12 bases in between. This CDR3 comprises 12 residues. CDR3 sequence: CSVVTGGDEQYF. The CDR3, as DNA: TGCAGCGTTGTAACGGGCGGGGACGAGCAGTACTTC.

A few counts support this clonotype. This chain uses TRBV27 with TRBJ1-6, with 7 bases fitting TRBD1. The ends lost 9 bases at V and 0 bases at J; junction bases unmatched: 14. In germline, CDR1 is MNHEY, CDR2 SMNVEV (reference sequence). The CDR3 runs 18 residues. The CDR3 nucleotides are TGTGCCAGTGCGTACCTTCACAGGGGAGGCTCCTATAATTCACCCCTCCACTTT. Its translation: CASAYLHRGGSYNSPLHF.

This clonotype was found a few times. This rearrangement joins TRBV11-2 to TRBJ2-6; 10 nucleotides align to TRBD1. Losses at the gene ends were 4 bases for V and 0 bases for J; bases not matched to a gene: 3. Germline V CDR1 and CDR2: SGHAT, FQNNGV. The CDR3 contains 17 residues. CDR3 protein: CASSWGQGLSGANVLTF. The CDR3 nucleotides are TGTGCCAGCAGCTGGGGACAGGGGCTCTCTGGGGCCAACGTCCTGACTTTC.

This clonotype was observed a handful of times. This chain joins TRBV5-5 and TRBJ2-5, with a weak D call TRBD2 (5 bases). The germline V gene has CDR1 SGHKS and CDR2 YYEKEE (reference sequence). This CDR3 has 16 amino acids. V was pared by 4 bases and J by 1 base, with 17 bases between. The CDR3 nucleotides are TGTGCCAGCAGCCCCTCGAGGAATAGCGTCCAAGAGACCCAGTACTTC. This encodes CASSPSRNSVQETQYF. The variable domain in full, with the rest retrieved from reference TRBV5-5 and TRBJ2-5, is DAGVTQSPTHLIKTRGQQVTLRCSPISGHKSVSWYQQVLGQGPQFIFQYYEKEERGRGNFPDRFSARQFPNYSSELNVNALLLGDSALYLCASSPSRNSVQETQYFGPGTRLLVL.

This clonotype has ten or more counts. V gene TRBV28 combines with J gene TRBJ1-1; D call uncertain. CDR3 length: 14 residues. Germline assignment: CDR1 MDHEN and CDR2 SYDVKM. Between the trimmed V and J ends, which lost 0 bases and 4 bases, there was a span of 9 bases. CDR3 in DNA: TGTGCCAGCAGTTTATGGGGTCGGGTCACTGAAGCTTTCTTT. Translating it yields CASSLWGRVTEAFF.

This clonotype appeared many times. The chain uses TRBV27 and TRBJ1-2; D ambiguous. The CDR3 totals 17 residues. The germline V gene encodes CDR1 MNHEY and CDR2 SMNVEV (reference sequence). V lost 4 bases and J 4 bases, leaving 22 bases between the germline ends. The DNA for the CDR3 is TGTGCCAGCAGTTCCATTAGAGGAAGGGCAAGATCCTATGGCTACACCTTC. This codes for CASSSIRGRARSYGYTF.

Many counts were recorded for this clonotype. At one of its ends the junction is not consistent with the germline gene, which may arise from a read error. V is TRBV6-5 and J is TRBJ2-5; a possible D gene is TRBD1 (7 bases). The germline gives CDR1 MNHEY, CDR2 SVGAGI. The CDR3 contains 14 residues. The CDR3 loop is CASSYIRGEEPQYF. Here the CDR3 DNA reads TGTGCCAGCAGCTATATCAGGGGGGAAGAGCCCCAGTACTTC.

The rearrangement uses TRBV7-2 and TRBJ2-5; D not certain. CDR3 length: 13 residues. CDR1 is SGHTA, CDR2 FQGNSA, per germline. V gave up 9 bases and J gave up 1 base, with 12 bases separating them. The CDR3: CASRRVSQETQYF. For the CDR3, the DNA is TGTGCCAGTCGGCGAGTCAGCCAAGAGACCCAGTACTTC.

This clonotype was observed at least ten times. V usage is TRBV5-1 and J usage is TRBJ1-2, with D maybe TRBD1 (6 bases). The CDR3 covers 13 residues. CDR1 is SGHRS and CDR2 is YFSETQ in the germline V gene. V was shortened by 4 bases and J by 8 bases, with 15 bases between the two germline ends. The CDR3 reads CASSQEDSLGYTF. As DNA, the CDR3 is TGCGCCAGCAGCCAAGAGGACAGTTTAGGCTACACCTTC.

This chain connects TRBV7-8 to TRBJ1-6, with 12 bases lining up with TRBD1. The CDR3 is 15 amino acids. The trim removed 2 bases at V and 14 bases at J, leaving 7 bases unmatched. CDR1 and CDR2 from the germline V gene are SGHVS and FQNEAQ. The CDR3 DNA reads TGTGCCAGCAGCTTAAGTGCGGGACAGGGGGCCACCCTCCACTTT. Translated: CASSLSAGQGATLHF.